This record covers a single TCR beta chain. No antigen is known for it. CDR3 length: 14 residues. Germline-derived CDR1 and CDR2 are GTSNPN and SVGIG (reference sequence). For TCR beta, cDNA was produced by 5'RACE template switching with UMIs. TCRdb reprocessed the 5' RACE reads, with one entry per CDR3 protein and no DNA. The table lists roughly 280,000 distinct CDR3 sequences. The entry originates in a study of T cells expressing NK-cell markers. Study-level information: Eight donors were sequenced, seven testing HCMV-seropositive and one testing seronegative. Study outcomes and limitations: The contribution of dominant NKG2C+ clonotypes to CD8+ T cells in about 6 donors was 1.0-7.0%.

Material: blood T cells: a sorted CD56 or NKG2C T cell subset, CD4+ or CD8+ T cells, or bulk PBMC T cells (not recorded which). The chain uses TRBV30 and TRBJ2-3; TCRdb reports TRBD2, a call that lacks DNA to check it against. This receptor was taken from a man aged 18 to 30 in good health. The CDR3: CAGHPWERPDTQYF.